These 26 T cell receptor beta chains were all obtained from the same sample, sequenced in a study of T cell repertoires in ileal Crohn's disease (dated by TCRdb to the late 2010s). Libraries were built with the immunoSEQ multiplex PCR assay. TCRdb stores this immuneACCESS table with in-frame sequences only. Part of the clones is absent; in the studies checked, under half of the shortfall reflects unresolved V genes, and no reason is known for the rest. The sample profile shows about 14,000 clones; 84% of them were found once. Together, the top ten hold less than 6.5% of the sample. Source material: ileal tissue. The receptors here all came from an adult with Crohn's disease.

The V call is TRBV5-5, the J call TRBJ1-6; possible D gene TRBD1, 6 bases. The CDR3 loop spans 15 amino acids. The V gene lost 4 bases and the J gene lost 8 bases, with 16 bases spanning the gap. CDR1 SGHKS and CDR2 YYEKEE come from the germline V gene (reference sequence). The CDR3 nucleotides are TGTGCCAGCAGCCCCTCGGGGACAATCGATTCACCCCTCCACTTT. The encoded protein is CASSPSGTIDSPLHF. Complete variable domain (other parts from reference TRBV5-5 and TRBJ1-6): DAGVTQSPTHLIKTRGQQVTLRCSPISGHKSVSWYQQVLGQGPQFIFQYYEKEERGRGNFPDRFSARQFPNYSSELNVNALLLGDSALYLCASSPSGTIDSPLHFGNGTRLTVT.

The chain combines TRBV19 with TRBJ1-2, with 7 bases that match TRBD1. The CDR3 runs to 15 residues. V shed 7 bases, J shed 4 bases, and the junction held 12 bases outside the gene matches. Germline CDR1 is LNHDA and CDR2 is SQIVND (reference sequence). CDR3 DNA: TGTGCCAGTACGGGTCGTCAGGGGGTCATCTATGGCTACACCTTC. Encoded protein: CASTGRQGVIYGYTF.

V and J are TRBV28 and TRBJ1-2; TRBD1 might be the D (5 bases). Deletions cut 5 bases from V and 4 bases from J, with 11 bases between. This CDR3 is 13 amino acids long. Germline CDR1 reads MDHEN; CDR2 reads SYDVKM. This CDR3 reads CASSPGDIYGYTF. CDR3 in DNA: TGTGCCAGCAGTCCGGGGGATATCTATGGCTACACCTTC.

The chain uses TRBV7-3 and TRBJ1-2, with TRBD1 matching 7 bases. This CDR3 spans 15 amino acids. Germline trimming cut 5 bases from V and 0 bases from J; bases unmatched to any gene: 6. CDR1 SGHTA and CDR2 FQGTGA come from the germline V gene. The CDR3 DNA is TGTGCCAGCAGCCCCTCCGGGACAGCTAACTATGGCTACACCTTC. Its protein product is CASSPSGTANYGYTF.

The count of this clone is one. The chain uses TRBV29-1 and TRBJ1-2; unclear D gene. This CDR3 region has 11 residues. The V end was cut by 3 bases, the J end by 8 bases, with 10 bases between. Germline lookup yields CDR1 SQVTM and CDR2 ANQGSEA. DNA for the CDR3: TGCAGCGTTGAGGCATACAGCGGCTACACCTTC. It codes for CSVEAYSGYTF.

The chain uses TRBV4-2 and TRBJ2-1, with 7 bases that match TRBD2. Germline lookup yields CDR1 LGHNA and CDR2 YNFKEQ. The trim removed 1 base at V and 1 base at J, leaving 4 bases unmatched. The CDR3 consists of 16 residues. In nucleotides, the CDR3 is TGTGCCAGCAGCCAAGGGGGACTAACATCCTACAATGAGCAGTTCTTC. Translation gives CASSQGGLTSYNEQFF.

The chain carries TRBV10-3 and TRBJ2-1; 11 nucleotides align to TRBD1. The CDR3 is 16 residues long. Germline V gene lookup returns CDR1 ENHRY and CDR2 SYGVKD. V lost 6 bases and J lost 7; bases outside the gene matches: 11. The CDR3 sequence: CAISYSGTGGKNEQFF. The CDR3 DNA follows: TGTGCCATCAGCTACTCCGGGACAGGGGGGAAAAATGAGCAGTTCTTC.

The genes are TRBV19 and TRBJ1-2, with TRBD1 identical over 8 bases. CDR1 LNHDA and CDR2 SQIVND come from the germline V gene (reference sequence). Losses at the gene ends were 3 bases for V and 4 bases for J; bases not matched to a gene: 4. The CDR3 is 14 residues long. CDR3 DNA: TGTGCCAGTAGTATTCAGGGGGCACTCTATGGCTACACCTTC. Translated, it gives CASSIQGALYGYTF.

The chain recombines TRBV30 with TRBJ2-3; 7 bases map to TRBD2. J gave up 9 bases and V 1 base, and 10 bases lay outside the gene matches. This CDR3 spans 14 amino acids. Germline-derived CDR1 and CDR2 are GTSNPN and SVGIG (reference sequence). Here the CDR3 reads CAWSGNSGSGTQYF. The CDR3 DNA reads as TGTGCCTGGAGTGGGAATAGCGGGTCGGGGACGCAGTATTTT.

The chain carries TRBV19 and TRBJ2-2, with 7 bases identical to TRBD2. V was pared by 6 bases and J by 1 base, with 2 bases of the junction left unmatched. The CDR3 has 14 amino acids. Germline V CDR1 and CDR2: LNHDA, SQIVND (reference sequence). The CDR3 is CASRWEGNTGELFF. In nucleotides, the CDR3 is TGTGCCAGTAGGTGGGAGGGGAACACCGGGGAGCTGTTTTTT.

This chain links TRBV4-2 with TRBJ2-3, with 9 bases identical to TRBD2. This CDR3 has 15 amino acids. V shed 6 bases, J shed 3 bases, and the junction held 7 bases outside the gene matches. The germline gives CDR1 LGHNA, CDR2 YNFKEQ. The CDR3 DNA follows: TGTGCCAGCAGTACGACTAGCGGCTTAACAGATACGCAGTATTTT. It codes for CASSTTSGLTDTQYF.

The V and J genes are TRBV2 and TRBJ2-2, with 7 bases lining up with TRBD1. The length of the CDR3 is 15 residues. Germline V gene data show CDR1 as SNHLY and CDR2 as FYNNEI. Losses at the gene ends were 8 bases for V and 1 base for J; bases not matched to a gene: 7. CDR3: CASGRGLVNTGELFF. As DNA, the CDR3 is TGTGCCAGCGGTAGGGGGCTGGTGAACACCGGGGAGCTGTTTTTT. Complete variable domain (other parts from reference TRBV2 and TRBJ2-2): EPEVTQTPSHQVTQMGQEVILRCVPISNHLYFYWYRQILGQKVEFLVSFYNNEISEKSEIFDDQFSVERPDGSNFTLKIRSTKLEDSAMYFCASGRGLVNTGELFFGEGSRLTVL.

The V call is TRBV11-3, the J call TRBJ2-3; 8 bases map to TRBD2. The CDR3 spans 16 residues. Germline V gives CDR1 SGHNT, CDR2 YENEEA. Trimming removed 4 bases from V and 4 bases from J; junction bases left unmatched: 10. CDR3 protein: CASSSGGGRKPDTQYF. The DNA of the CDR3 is TGTGCCAGCAGCTCCGGCGGGGGGCGCAAGCCAGATACGCAGTATTTT.

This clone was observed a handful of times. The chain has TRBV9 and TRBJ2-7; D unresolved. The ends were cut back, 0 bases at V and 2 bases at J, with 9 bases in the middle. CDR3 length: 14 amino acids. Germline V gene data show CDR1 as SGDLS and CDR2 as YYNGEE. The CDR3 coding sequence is TGTGCCAGCAGCGTAGCCAGTTTGGCCTACGAGCAGTACTTC. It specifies CASSVASLAYEQYF.

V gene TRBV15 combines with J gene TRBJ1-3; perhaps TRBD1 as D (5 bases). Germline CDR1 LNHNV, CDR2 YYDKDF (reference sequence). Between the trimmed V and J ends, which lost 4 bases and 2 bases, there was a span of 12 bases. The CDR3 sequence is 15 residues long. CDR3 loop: CATSKNGGAGNTIYF. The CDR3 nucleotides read TGTGCCACCAGCAAAAACGGGGGGGCTGGAAACACCATATATTTT. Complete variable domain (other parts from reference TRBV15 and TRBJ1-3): DAMVIQNPRYQVTQFGKPVTLSCSQTLNHNVMYWYQQKSSQAPKLLFHYYDKDFNNEADTPDNFQSRRPNTSFCFLDIRSPGLGDTAMYLCATSKNGGAGNTIYFGEGSWLTVV.

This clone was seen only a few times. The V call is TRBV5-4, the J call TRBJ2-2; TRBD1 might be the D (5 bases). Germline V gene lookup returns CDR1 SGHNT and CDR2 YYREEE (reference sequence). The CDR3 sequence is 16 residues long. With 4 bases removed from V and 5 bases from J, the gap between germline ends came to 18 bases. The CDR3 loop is CASSPSGILQTGELFF. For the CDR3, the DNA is TGTGCCAGCAGCCCCTCAGGGATCCTCCAAACCGGGGAGCTGTTTTTT.

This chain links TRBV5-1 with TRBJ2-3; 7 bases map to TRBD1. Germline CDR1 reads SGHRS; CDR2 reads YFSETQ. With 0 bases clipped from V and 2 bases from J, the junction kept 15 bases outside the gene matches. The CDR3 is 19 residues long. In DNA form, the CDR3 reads TGCGCCAGCAGCTTGGAAGGTAGGGGGCGAGGTGCATACACAGATACGCAGTATTTT. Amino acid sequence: CASSLEGRGRGAYTDTQYF.

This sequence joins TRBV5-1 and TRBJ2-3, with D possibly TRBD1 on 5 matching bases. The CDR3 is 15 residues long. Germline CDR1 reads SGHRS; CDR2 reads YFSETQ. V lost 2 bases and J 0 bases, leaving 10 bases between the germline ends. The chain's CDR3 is CASSFDSPSTDTQYF. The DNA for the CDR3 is TGCGCCAGCAGCTTCGACAGTCCTAGCACAGATACGCAGTATTTT.

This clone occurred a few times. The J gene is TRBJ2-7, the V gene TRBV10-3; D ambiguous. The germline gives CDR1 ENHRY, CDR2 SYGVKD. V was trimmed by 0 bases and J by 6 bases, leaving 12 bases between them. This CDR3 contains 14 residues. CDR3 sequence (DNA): TGTGCCATCAGTGAGTCTGCCCCCCGAGGCGAGCAGTACTTC. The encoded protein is CAISESAPRGEQYF.

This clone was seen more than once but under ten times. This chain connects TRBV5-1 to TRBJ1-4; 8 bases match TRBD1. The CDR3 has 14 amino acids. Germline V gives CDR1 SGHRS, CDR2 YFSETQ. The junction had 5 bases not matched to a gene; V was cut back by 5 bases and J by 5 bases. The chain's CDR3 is CASSRDRRNEKLFF. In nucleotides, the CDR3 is TGCGCCAGCAGTCGGGACAGGCGGAATGAAAAACTGTTTTTT.

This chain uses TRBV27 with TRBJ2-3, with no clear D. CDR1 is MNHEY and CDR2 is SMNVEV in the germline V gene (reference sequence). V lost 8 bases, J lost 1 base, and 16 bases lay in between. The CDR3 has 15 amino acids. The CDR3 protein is CASLAVRPGTDTQYF. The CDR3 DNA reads TGTGCCAGCTTAGCAGTGAGACCGGGCACAGATACGCAGTATTTT.

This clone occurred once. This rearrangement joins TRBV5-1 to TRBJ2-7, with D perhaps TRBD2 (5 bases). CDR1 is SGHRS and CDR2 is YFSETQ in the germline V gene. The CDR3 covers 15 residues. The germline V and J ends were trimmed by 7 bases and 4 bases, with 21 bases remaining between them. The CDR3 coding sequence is TGCGCCAGCCGAACAAACCTAGGAGGCGATTACGAGCAGTACTTC. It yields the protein CASRTNLGGDYEQYF. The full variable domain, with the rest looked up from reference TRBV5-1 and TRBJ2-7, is KAGVTQTPRYLIKTRGQQVTLSCSPISGHRSVSWYQQTPGQGLQFLFEYFSETQRNKGNFPGRFSGRQFSNSRSEMNVSTLELGDSALYLCASRTNLGGDYEQYFGPGTRLTVT.

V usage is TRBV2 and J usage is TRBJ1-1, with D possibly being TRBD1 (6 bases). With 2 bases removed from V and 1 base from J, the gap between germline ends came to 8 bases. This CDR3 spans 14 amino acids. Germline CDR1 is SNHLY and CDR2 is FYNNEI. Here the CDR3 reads CASSERRGNTEAFF. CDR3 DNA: TGTGCCAGCAGTGAACGCAGGGGGAACACTGAAGCTTTCTTT. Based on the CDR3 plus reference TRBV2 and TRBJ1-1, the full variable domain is EPEVTQTPSHQVTQMGQEVILRCVPISNHLYFYWYRQILGQKVEFLVSFYNNEISEKSEIFDDQFSVERPDGSNFTLKIRSTKLEDSAMYFCASSERRGNTEAFFGQGTRLTVV.

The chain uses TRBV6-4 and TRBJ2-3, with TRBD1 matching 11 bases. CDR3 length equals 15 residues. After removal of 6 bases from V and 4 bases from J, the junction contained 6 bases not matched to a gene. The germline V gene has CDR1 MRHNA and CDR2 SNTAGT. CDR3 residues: CASREGTGGSDTQYF. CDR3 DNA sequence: TGTGCCAGCAGAGAAGGGACAGGGGGATCAGATACGCAGTATTTT.

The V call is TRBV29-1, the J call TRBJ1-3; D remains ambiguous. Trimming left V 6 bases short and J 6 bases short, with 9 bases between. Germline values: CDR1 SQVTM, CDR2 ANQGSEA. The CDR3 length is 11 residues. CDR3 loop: CSVAHLNTIYF. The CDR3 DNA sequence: TGCAGCGTCGCACATCTAAACACCATATATTTT.

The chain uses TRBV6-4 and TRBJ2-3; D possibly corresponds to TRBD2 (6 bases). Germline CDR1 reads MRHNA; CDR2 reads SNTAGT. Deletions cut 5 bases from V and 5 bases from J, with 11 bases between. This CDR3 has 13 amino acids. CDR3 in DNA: TGTGCCAGCAGTAACGGGGGTAAAGATACGCAGTATTTT. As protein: CASSNGGKDTQYF.